Presented here are 7 T cell receptor beta chains from one specimen sequenced in a study of blood T cell repertoires in COVID-19. Repertoires were generated with immunoSEQ multiplex PCR, while TCRdb's copy carries only in-frame clones and drops some. The profile shows some 150,000 clones, 70% to 90% of them singletons. The specimen was peripheral blood. These receptors were taken from a woman between 55 and 75 years old with acute or convalescent COVID-19.

The V and J genes are TRBV19 and TRBJ2-2; 8 bases map to TRBD1. J gave up 0 bases and V 2 bases, and 8 bases lay outside the gene matches. Germline-derived CDR1 and CDR2 are LNHDA and SQIVND (reference sequence). This CDR3 is 18 amino acids long. The CDR3 DNA reads as TGTGCCAGTAGTATATTCCTCCGGGACAGGTCGAACACCGGGGAGCTGTTTTTT. It codes for CASSIFLRDRSNTGELFF.

This chain joins TRBV7-3 and TRBJ2-1, with 10 bases aligning to TRBD1. V shed 2 bases, J shed 0 bases, and the junction held 19 bases outside the gene matches. The CDR3 has 22 residues. The germline CDR1 and CDR2 sequences are SGHTA and FQGTGA. CDR3 nucleotides: TGTGCCAGCAGCTTACCAGGCTTTACTATCCCGGGACAGGGGAGCTCCTACAATGAGCAGTTCTTC. This gives the protein CASSLPGFTIPGQGSSYNEQFF.

The chain carries TRBV2 and TRBJ1-5; TRBD1 agrees at 9 bases. The CDR3 contains 14 residues. After removal of 6 bases from V and 5 bases from J, the junction contained 5 bases not matched to a gene. Germline values: CDR1 SNHLY, CDR2 FYNNEI. CDR3: CASSGDRADQPQHF. The CDR3 DNA reads as TGTGCCAGCAGCGGGGACAGGGCGGATCAGCCCCAGCATTTT.

V usage is TRBV7-8 and J usage is TRBJ1-1; TRBD1 might be the D (6 bases). V lost 5 bases, J lost 1 base, and 8 bases lay in between. The CDR3 loop spans 13 amino acids. Germline V gives CDR1 SGHVS, CDR2 FQNEAQ. The chain's CDR3 is CASSTDRNTEAFF. The CDR3 bases are TGTGCCAGCAGCACGGACAGGAACACTGAAGCTTTCTTT.

The chain combines TRBV29-1 with TRBJ2-5; a possible D gene is TRBD2 (5 bases). Germline CDR1 reads SQVTM; CDR2 reads ANQGSEA. V was clipped by 3 bases and J by 8 bases, with 19 bases between them. The CDR3 is 14 amino acids. This chain's CDR3 is CSVDPGISPRTQYF. The CDR3 region has the DNA TGCAGCGTTGATCCCGGGATATCCCCGAGAACCCAGTACTTC.

The chain combines TRBV5-1 with TRBJ2-6; D is uncertain. Germline CDR1 is SGHRS and CDR2 is YFSETQ. V lost 0 bases and J 0 bases, leaving 7 bases between the germline ends. The CDR3 totals 16 residues. The CDR3 reads CASSLESHSGANVLTF. The CDR3 nucleotides are TGCGCCAGCAGCTTGGAATCACACTCTGGGGCCAACGTCCTGACTTTC.

The chain joins TRBV3-1 (or the pseudogene TRBV3-2) to TRBJ2-7; no definite D call. This CDR3 comprises 14 residues. V was shortened by 0 bases and J by 1 base, with 7 bases between the two germline ends. The germline V gene has CDR1 LGHDT and CDR2 YNNKEL (reference sequence). The CDR3 DNA reads as TGTGCCAGCAGCCAAGATCTTGTTTCCTACGAGCAGTACTTC. Translated, it gives CASSQDLVSYEQYF.